This TCR beta chain was profiled in a study of response to subunit inactivated influenza vaccine. Study-wide results and limits: Researchers suggested that each seasonal influenza vaccination recruits few new T cells.

TCRdb recomputed calls from the RT-PCR reads with MiXCR, one row per CDR3 protein. Seen here are 860,000 or so distinct CDR3 sequences, approximately 21% observed once, and the top ten hold approximately 10%. This clonotype was observed a handful of times. Its specificity is unknown. The CDR3 consists of 12 residues. The germline V gene has CDR1 MNHEY and CDR2 SVGEGT. V lost 0 bases and J 15 bases, leaving 12 bases between the germline ends. The V gene is TRBV6-2 or TRBV6-3, the J gene TRBJ1-5; D gene uncertain. This specimen was PBMCs from blood, taken roughly 5 days after vaccination. The receptor comes from a middle-aged man who received an inactivated influenza vaccine. CDR3 DNA sequence: TGTGCCAGCAGTTACTCCGGGTCAGTACCGCATTTT. Its protein product is CASSYSGSVPHF.